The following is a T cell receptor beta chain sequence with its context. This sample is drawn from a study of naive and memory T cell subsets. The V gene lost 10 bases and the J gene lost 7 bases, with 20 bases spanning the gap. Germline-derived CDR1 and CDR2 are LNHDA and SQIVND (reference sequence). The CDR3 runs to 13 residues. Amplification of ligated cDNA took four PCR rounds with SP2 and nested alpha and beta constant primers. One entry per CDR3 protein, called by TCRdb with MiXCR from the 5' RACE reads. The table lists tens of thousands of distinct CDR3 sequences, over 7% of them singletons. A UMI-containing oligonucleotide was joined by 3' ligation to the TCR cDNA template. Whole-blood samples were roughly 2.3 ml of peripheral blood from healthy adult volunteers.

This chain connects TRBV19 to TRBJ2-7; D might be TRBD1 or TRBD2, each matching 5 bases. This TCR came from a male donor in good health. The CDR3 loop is CATDPGPPGEQYF. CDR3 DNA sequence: TGTGCCACTGATCCGGGACCCCCGGGAGAGCAGTACTTC.